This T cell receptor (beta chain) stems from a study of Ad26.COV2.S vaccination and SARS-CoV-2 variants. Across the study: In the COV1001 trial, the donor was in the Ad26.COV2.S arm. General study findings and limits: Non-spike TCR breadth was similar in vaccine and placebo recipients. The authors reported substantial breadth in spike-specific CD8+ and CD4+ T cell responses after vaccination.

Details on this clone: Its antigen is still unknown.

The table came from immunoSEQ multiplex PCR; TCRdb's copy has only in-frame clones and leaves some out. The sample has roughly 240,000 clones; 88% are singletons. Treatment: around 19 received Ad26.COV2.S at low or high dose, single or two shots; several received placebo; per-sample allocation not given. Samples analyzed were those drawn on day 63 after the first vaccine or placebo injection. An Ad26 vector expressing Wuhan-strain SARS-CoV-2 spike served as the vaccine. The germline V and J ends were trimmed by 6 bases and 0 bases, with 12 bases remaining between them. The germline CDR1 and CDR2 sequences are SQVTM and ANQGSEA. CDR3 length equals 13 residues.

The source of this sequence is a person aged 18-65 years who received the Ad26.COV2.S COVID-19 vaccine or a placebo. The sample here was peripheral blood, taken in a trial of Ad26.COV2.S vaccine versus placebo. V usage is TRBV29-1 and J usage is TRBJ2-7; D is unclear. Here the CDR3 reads CSVEDADSYEQYF. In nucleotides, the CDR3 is TGCAGCGTAGAGGATGCCGACTCCTACGAGCAGTACTTC.